This TCR beta chain comes out of a study of T cell responses to AZD1222 COVID-19 vaccine. CDR3 length: 15 residues. Germline V gives CDR1 KGHSH, CDR2 LQKENI. As to this clone: At one boundary the junction diverges from the germline segment, which might be a read error.

Clones were read by immunoSEQ multiplex PCR, and TCRdb kept only the in-frame ones, dropping some. The sample lists fewer than 65,000 clones, roughly 88% occurring once. The source of this sequence is an adult in good health. This specimen was peripheral blood, taken on day 0 of AZD1222 vaccination. The chain is built from TRBV18 and TRBJ1-2; D ambiguous. The CDR3 region is CASSPPSRQEDFLAF. Written as DNA, the CDR3 is TGTGCCAGCTCACCACCTTCGCGGCAGGAGGACTTCCTCGCCTTC. The full variable domain, completed using reference TRBV18 and TRBJ1-2, is NAGVMQNPRHLVRRRGQEARLRCSPMKGHSHVYWYRQLPEEGLKFMVYLQKENIIDESGMPKERFSAEFPKEGPSILRIQQVVRGDSAAYFCASSPPSRQEDFLAFGSGTRLTVV.